This TCR beta chain was sequenced for a study of PD-L1 blockade in urothelial cancer. Across the whole study: Most patients, about 90% of the roughly 29, were males with bladder-origin cancer. Once treatment had started, blood was analyzed at 3 weeks (second dose) and again at 6 weeks.

Added to each PCR by spiking were synthetic TCR analog templates. The data were produced by immunoSEQ multiplex PCR, yet TCRdb's version contains in-frame clones alone and is incomplete. Of around 33,000 clones in the sample, about four fifths are singletons; the top ten hold around 3.4%. Each patient gave between 1 and 8 samples, pretreatment and on-treatment. This CDR3 comprises 16 residues. Losses at the gene ends were 0 bases for V and 1 base for J; bases not matched to a gene: 4. The germline gives CDR1 MNHEY, CDR2 SVGAGI. This receptor was obtained from a man aged 65 to 85 with urothelial cancer. The chain couples TRBV6-5 to TRBJ1-1; 8 positions match TRBD1. The sample consisted of PBMCs, taken around atezolizumab (anti-PD-L1) treatment. The DNA of the CDR3 is TGTGCCAGCAGTTACTCTAAGGACAGGGCGAACACTGAAGCTTTCTTT. Translation: CASSYSKDRANTEAFF.